Here is one TCR beta chain with its context. Its antigen remains unidentified. V lost 2 bases and J 6 bases, leaving 6 bases between the germline ends. The CDR3 runs 12 residues. Germline assignment: CDR1 MNHEY and CDR2 SVGEGT. The source of the sample is a study of post-analysis software for immune sequencing data. For the study at large: Secondary progressive, relapsing-remitting and progressive-relapsing multiple sclerosis were among the included disease courses.

Whole-study findings and limits: Normalized Chao1 diversity in multiple sclerosis patients fell significantly below that of controls. Controls showed lower frequencies than patients for 5 or 6 TRBV segments, and TRBV5-6, TRBV5-1 and TRBV20-1 were among these.

Unique-molecular-identifier-tagged TCR beta cDNA libraries were used. Each batch of roughly 1 to 11 million T cells produced hundreds of thousands of cDNA molecules. TCRdb independently ran MiXCR on the PCR reads; one entry per CDR3 protein. The sample lists approximately 400,000 distinct CDR3 sequences, around 33% occurring once. The V gene is TRBV6-2 or TRBV6-3, the J gene TRBJ2-3; D is undetermined. Source material: blood. The sequence was obtained from a girl aged 5-17 years with multiple sclerosis. DNA for the CDR3: TGTGCCAGCAGTTACATCAGTGATACGCAGTATTTT. Protein: CASSYISDTQYF.